A single sample gave rise to the 7 T cell receptor beta chains below, sequenced in a study of beta chain features in type 1 diabetes. No antigen has been assigned to these receptors. Study-wide results and limits: Within each of all four CD4+ subsets, Type 1 diabetes patients had TCRB CDR3s that were moderately but significantly shorter.

Expressed TCRB transcripts were sequenced because the isolated RNA had all been reverse transcribed beforehand. Data came from immunoSEQ multiplex PCR; TCRdb stores just in-frame clones and leaves some out. The top ten hold approximately 0.042% of the sample, which has some 640,000 clones, roughly 13% seen once. The sample was naive CD4+ T cells from blood. The source of these receptors is a young man with type 1 diabetes.

The CDR3 is CASRSTANYGYTF. CDR3 nucleotides: TGTGCCAGCAGGTCCACTGCTAACTATGGCTACACCTTC. J is TRBJ1-2 and V is TRBV2; no clear D gene. In germline, CDR1 is SNHLY, CDR2 FYNNEI. V was clipped by 6 bases and J by 0 bases, with 8 bases between them. CDR3 size: 13 residues.

V is TRBV7-2 and J is TRBJ1-1, with unresolved D. Germline CDR1 and CDR2: SGHTA and FQGNSA. Trimming removed 3 bases from V and 1 base from J, with 12 bases in between. This CDR3 is built from 15 residues. Here the CDR3 reads CASSFSERANTEAFF. The CDR3 coding sequence is TGTGCCAGCAGCTTCTCAGAACGGGCGAACACTGAAGCTTTCTTT.

This clone was seen more than once but under ten times. V and J are TRBV2 and TRBJ1-4; 8 bases agree with TRBD1. The CDR3 extends over 13 amino acids. V lost 7 bases and J lost 7; bases outside the gene matches: 5. The germline V gene has CDR1 SNHLY and CDR2 FYNNEI. Here the CDR3 reads CASKDRVGEKLFF. The CDR3 nucleotides read TGTGCCAGCAAGGACAGGGTTGGTGAAAAACTGTTTTTT.

This clone has only a few counts. The CDR3 reads CASSARKDTEAFF. Written as DNA, the CDR3 is TGTGCCAGCTCTGCAAGGAAGGACACTGAAGCTTTCTTT. This sequence joins TRBV18 and TRBJ1-1; no reliable D call. Deletions cut 6 bases from V and 3 bases from J, with 11 bases between. The length of the CDR3 is 13 residues. CDR1 is KGHSH, CDR2 LQKENI, per germline.

As to this clone: Other DNA variants within this sample encode the same CDR3. The J gene is TRBJ1-1, the V gene TRBV18; D is possibly TRBD1 (6 bases). The germline CDR1 and CDR2 sequences are KGHSH and LQKENI. The CDR3 sequence is 13 residues long. The V end was cut by 3 bases, the J end by 1 base, with 6 bases between. The CDR3 region has the DNA TGTGCCAGCTCACCGACAGGGAACACTGAAGCTTTCTTT. Its translation is CASSPTGNTEAFF.

The CDR3 spells CASSQSQGGDNEQFF. CDR3 nucleotide sequence: TGTGCCAGCAGTCAGTCCCAGGGAGGAGACAATGAGCAGTTCTTC. The chain carries TRBV2 and TRBJ2-1; TRBD2 is a possible D gene (6 bases). CDR3 length: 15 residues. The germline CDR1 and CDR2 sequences are SNHLY and FYNNEI. The V gene lost 5 bases and the J gene lost 5 bases, with 16 bases spanning the gap.

The rearrangement joins TRBV6-5 to TRBJ1-1; D uncertain. The CDR3 runs 14 residues. V lost 2 bases to trimming and J lost 0 bases, with 7 bases between them. Germline V gives CDR1 MNHEY, CDR2 SVGAGI. The CDR3 nucleotides read TGTGCCAGCAGTTACAGAAAGTTGAACACTGAAGCTTTCTTT. This translates into CASSYRKLNTEAFF.